Given below is one T cell receptor (beta chain) in context. Germline CDR1 is SGHVS and CDR2 is FQNEAQ. Trimming removed 0 bases from V and 0 bases from J, with 6 bases in between. This CDR3 spans 15 amino acids. In the PCR, 60 Vbeta and 13 Jbeta primers were used. TCRdb's table, derived via immunoSEQ multiplex PCR, lists solely in-frame clones and lacks some. The repertoire holds approximately 89,000 clones, with roughly four fifths as singletons. The record originates from a study of cytomegalovirus exposure and HLA in healthy donors. The TCR comes from a young man in good health and CMV-seronegative. Input material: PBMCs. V usage is TRBV7-8 and J usage is TRBJ2-4; no clear D gene. The chain's CDR3 is CASSLASVAKNIQYF. DNA of the CDR3: TGTGCCAGCAGCTTAGCGTCCGTAGCCAAAAACATTCAGTACTTC.